A single sample gave rise to the 28 T cell receptor beta chains below, sequenced in a study of cytomegalovirus exposure and HLA in healthy donors. With 60 Vbeta and 13 Jbeta primers, the PCR was carried out. Here immunoSEQ multiplex PCR was the method, and the copy in TCRdb shows in-frame clones only, minus some. The sample lists around 180,000 clones; 75% to 90% were seen once. The sequenced sample was PBMCs. These receptors were collected from a man under 40 in good health and CMV-seropositive.

This clone was recorded a few times. This rearrangement joins TRBV7-3 to TRBJ2-3; D possibly corresponds to TRBD1 (5 bases). CDR1 SGHTA and CDR2 FQGTGA come from the germline V gene. V was pared by 5 bases and J by 4 bases, with 13 bases between. This CDR3 region has 14 residues. The CDR3 sequence: CASSPGLVPDTQYF. The CDR3 DNA follows: TGTGCCAGCAGCCCAGGGCTAGTCCCAGATACGCAGTATTTT. Full variable domain (remainder filled in from reference TRBV7-3 and TRBJ2-3): GAGVSQTPSNKVTEKGKYVELRCDPISGHTALYWYRQSLGQGPEFLIYFQGTGAADDSGLPNDRFFAVRPEGSVSTLKIQRTERGDSAVYLCASSPGLVPDTQYFGPGTRLTVL.

V is TRBV5-1 and J is TRBJ1-1; D not resolved. Germline CDR1 reads SGHRS; CDR2 reads YFSETQ. V was cut by 0 bases and J by 1 base, with 4 bases left in between. The CDR3 is made up of 13 amino acids. The CDR3 DNA follows: TGCGCCAGCAGCTTGGCCCAGAACACTGAAGCTTTCTTT. This translates into CASSLAQNTEAFF.

The chain recombines TRBV27 with TRBJ2-5; 9 nucleotides match TRBD2. Germline V lookup: CDR1 MNHEY, CDR2 SMNVEV (reference sequence). The CDR3 runs 16 residues. V trimming: 9 bases; J trimming: 5 bases; junction bases outside the gene matches: 16. CDR3 DNA: TGTGCCAGTATGGGGGGCGGGAGGGCGGGGTGGGAGACCCAGTACTTC. Its translation: CASMGGGRAGWETQYF.

The chain links TRBV9 to TRBJ1-2; no clear D gene. V was shortened by 3 bases and J by 5 bases, with 14 bases between the two germline ends. Germline-derived CDR1 and CDR2 are SGDLS and YYNGEE. The CDR3 is 14 amino acids. CDR3 in DNA: TGTGCCAGCAGCGGCGGCTCCGGTGGGTATGGCTACACCTTC. Amino acids: CASSGGSGGYGYTF.

This clone appeared a single time. The V gene is TRBV4-3, the J gene TRBJ2-1; 9 nucleotides line up with TRBD2. Trimming cost V 2 bases and J 9 bases; bases outside gene matches: 14. The length of the CDR3 is 17 residues. Germline CDR1 and CDR2: LGHNA and YSLEER. The CDR3 DNA follows: TGCGCCAGCAGCCAAAGTGGCGGGGGGGTACTACACGGTGAGCAGTTCTTC. This sequence encodes CASSQSGGGVLHGEQFF.

The V gene is TRBV5-1, the J gene TRBJ2-1; TRBD1 might be the D (5 bases). This CDR3 contains 17 residues. With 4 bases removed from V and 8 bases from J, the gap between germline ends came to 25 bases. In germline, CDR1 is SGHRS, CDR2 YFSETQ. The CDR3 sequence is CASSDPNGAGLLHEQFF. DNA for the CDR3: TGCGCCAGCAGCGACCCAAATGGGGCAGGGTTATTGCATGAGCAGTTCTTC.

V is TRBV25-1 and J is TRBJ2-1, with 13 nucleotides matching TRBD2. With V trimmed by 5 bases and J by 4 bases, 8 bases remained unmatched. Germline CDR1 and CDR2: MGHDK and SYGVNS. The length of the CDR3 is 17 residues. In DNA, the CDR3 is TGTGCCAGCAGTCCGCCCGGACTAGCGGGAGAATACAATGAGCAGTTCTTC. Protein product: CASSPPGLAGEYNEQFF.

The gene calls are TRBV5-1 and TRBJ2-7, with D possibly TRBD1 on 6 matching bases. The CDR3 covers 14 residues. Trimming took 2 bases from V and 6 from J, leaving 15 bases between them. CDR1 and CDR2 (germline): SGHRS, YFSETQ. CDR3 coding DNA: TGCGCCAGCAGCTTTGGACAAAGACAGGCCGAGCAGTACTTC. Residues: CASSFGQRQAEQYF.

This rearrangement joins TRBV27 to TRBJ2-7, with TRBD2 matching 8 bases. This CDR3 comprises 12 residues. Trimming took 8 bases from V and 11 from J; bases not matched to a gene: 11. Germline-derived CDR1 and CDR2 are MNHEY and SMNVEV (reference sequence). CDR3 in amino acids: CASQDASGWEYF. CDR3 bases: TGTGCCAGCCAAGATGCTAGCGGGTGGGAGTACTTC.

The chain couples TRBV9 to TRBJ2-5, with 8 nucleotides matching TRBD1. There are 16 residues in the CDR3. From germline, CDR1 is SGDLS and CDR2 YYNGEE. Trimming cost V 3 bases and J 5 bases; bases outside gene matches: 12. The CDR3 DNA is TGTGCCAGCAGCGGAGACTTGGGCAGGGGGCCCGAGACCCAGTACTTC. As protein: CASSGDLGRGPETQYF.

This clone was seen a handful of times. The chain links TRBV28 to TRBJ1-3; 8 bases map to TRBD1. Germline V lookup: CDR1 MDHEN, CDR2 SYDVKM. The CDR3 runs 16 residues. V lost 0 bases, J lost 3 bases, and 4 bases stayed unmatched. The CDR3 nucleotides read TGTGCCAGCAGTTTATGGGGCAGGGGGCTTGGAAACACCATATATTTT. Amino acids: CASSLWGRGLGNTIYF.

This clone was counted only a few times. The chain combines TRBV28 with TRBJ1-2; D not certain. Germline V CDR1 and CDR2: MDHEN, SYDVKM. V was clipped by 7 bases and J by 4 bases, with 22 bases between them. CDR3 length: 16 amino acids. In DNA, the CDR3 is TGTGCCAGCAACGATCCCCCCCGAGGAAGAATCTATGGCTACACCTTC. Its protein is CASNDPPRGRIYGYTF.

The V gene is TRBV5-8, the J gene TRBJ2-7; 8 bases fit TRBD1. Germline CDR1 is SGHTS and CDR2 is YDEGEE. With 4 bases clipped from V and 6 bases from J, the junction kept 9 bases outside the gene matches. This CDR3 contains 14 residues. CDR3 sequence reads: CASSADRAYTEQYF. Written as DNA, the CDR3 is TGTGCCAGCAGCGCGGACAGGGCCTATACCGAGCAGTACTTC.

The genes are TRBV6-5 and TRBJ1-1, with D possibly matching TRBD1 (5 bases). The CDR3 runs to 12 residues. Trimming cost V 11 bases and J 4 bases, with 14 bases left between them. Germline CDR1 is MNHEY and CDR2 is SVGAGI. CDR3 region: CAAHRGVTEAFF. DNA of the CDR3: TGTGCCGCCCATCGGGGGGTCACTGAAGCTTTCTTT.

The rearrangement links TRBV6-1 to TRBJ2-1; D gene uncertain. Looked up from germline, CDR1 is MNHNS and CDR2 is SASEGT. V was trimmed by 7 bases and J by 5 bases, leaving 18 bases between them. CDR3 length equals 15 residues. CDR3 residues: CASISYAAQNNEQFF. DNA of the CDR3: TGTGCCAGCATCTCCTACGCCGCTCAAAACAATGAGCAGTTCTTC.

The chain combines TRBV7-9 with TRBJ1-5; D possibly corresponds to TRBD1 (5 bases). Germline values: CDR1 SEHNR, CDR2 FQNEAQ (reference sequence). Between the trimmed V and J ends, which lost 0 bases and 16 bases, there was a span of 13 bases. The CDR3 is 12 amino acids. CDR3 protein: CASSLAIQVGHF. DNA of the CDR3: TGTGCCAGCAGCTTAGCGATACAGGTGGGTCATTTT.

The chain uses TRBV7-9 and TRBJ1-2; 9 nucleotides line up with TRBD1. This CDR3 is 14 amino acids long. Germline lookup yields CDR1 SEHNR and CDR2 FQNEAQ (reference sequence). The junction had 6 bases not matched to a gene; V was cut back by 3 bases and J by 7 bases. The CDR3 spells CASSFRQGEGGYTF. As DNA, the CDR3 is TGTGCCAGCAGCTTCCGACAGGGGGAGGGTGGCTACACCTTC.

V and J are TRBV5-1 and TRBJ2-1; TRBD2 agrees at 12 bases. The CDR3 loop spans 15 amino acids. After removal of 4 bases from V and 4 bases from J, the junction contained 3 bases not matched to a gene. CDR1 is SGHRS, CDR2 YFSETQ, per germline. The CDR3 coding sequence is TGCGCCAGCAGCGGAACTAGCGGGAGGTACAATGAGCAGTTCTTC. The encoded protein is CASSGTSGRYNEQFF.

CDR3 sequence (DNA): TGCGCCAGCAGCCACCCGAGGTCCCTCTACGAGCAGTACTTC. Translating it yields CASSHPRSLYEQYF. This chain links TRBV4-3 with TRBJ2-7; D gene ambiguous. The germline V gene encodes CDR1 LGHNA and CDR2 YSLEER. Trimming stripped 3 bases from V and 3 bases from J, with 12 bases between. The length of the CDR3 is 14 residues.

J is TRBJ1-6 and V is TRBV28, with no clear D. The CDR3 extends over 17 amino acids. Germline V gives CDR1 MDHEN, CDR2 SYDVKM. The V gene lost 5 bases and the J gene lost 8 bases, with 22 bases spanning the gap. The CDR3, as DNA: TGTGCCAGCAGTCGTCAGATCGTCGGGTTCTTTTATTCACCCCTCCACTTT. Protein: CASSRQIVGFFYSPLHF.

The rearrangement links TRBV11-3 to TRBJ2-1; 10 bases are a match to TRBD1. The CDR3 is made up of 16 amino acids. The J segment lost 3 bases and the V segment lost 1 base, leaving 3 bases of the junction unmatched. Germline CDR1 is SGHNT and CDR2 is YENEEA. The CDR3 spells CASSLGGQGVYNEQFF. In DNA form, the CDR3 reads TGTGCCAGCAGCTTAGGCGGACAGGGGGTCTACAATGAGCAGTTCTTC.

V and J are TRBV19 and TRBJ1-1; possible D gene TRBD1, 5 bases. Trimming cost V 7 bases and J 0 bases, with 12 bases left between them. Germline assignment: CDR1 LNHDA and CDR2 SQIVND (reference sequence). The CDR3 has 14 amino acids. CDR3 DNA sequence: TGTGCCAGTAATATTGGGGGGGTGAACACTGAAGCTTTCTTT. This sequence encodes CASNIGGVNTEAFF.

This chain uses TRBV27 with TRBJ2-3; 11 bases are a match to TRBD2. The V gene end was trimmed by 5 bases and the J gene end by 3 bases; junction bases not matched to a gene: 4. In germline, CDR1 is MNHEY, CDR2 SMNVEV (reference sequence). This CDR3 comprises 15 residues. In DNA form, the CDR3 reads TGTGCCAGCAGTCCGAGACTAGCGGGGACAGATACGCAGTATTTT. Translation gives CASSPRLAGTDTQYF.

This clone came up a few times. V gene TRBV2 combines with J gene TRBJ2-7, with D possibly TRBD1 on 5 matching bases. This CDR3 contains 13 residues. CDR1 is SNHLY and CDR2 is FYNNEI in the germline V gene. Trimming shortened V by 4 bases and J by 3 bases, and 10 bases separated the two germline ends. The CDR3 loop is CASSADSHYEQYF. CDR3 bases: TGTGCCAGCAGTGCTGACAGTCACTACGAGCAGTACTTC.

CDR3 in amino acids: CASSLVGTSGGALETQYF. CDR3 sequence (DNA): TGTGCCAGCAGCTTGGTGGGGACTAGCGGGGGGGCCTTGGAGACCCAGTACTTC. The rearrangement joins TRBV5-6 to TRBJ2-5, with 16 bases identical to TRBD2. The CDR3 loop spans 18 amino acids. V was pared by 0 bases and J by 5 bases, with 7 bases of the junction left unmatched. Germline V lookup: CDR1 SGHDT, CDR2 YYEEEE.

The chain is built from TRBV9 and TRBJ2-3, with 11 bases aligning to TRBD2. This CDR3 contains 18 residues. The germline V gene has CDR1 SGDLS and CDR2 YYNGEE. V lost 3 bases and J lost 0; bases outside the gene matches: 9. The CDR3 DNA reads TGTGCCAGCAGCGGAACCCGGGGACTAGCGGCTAGCACAGATACGCAGTATTTT. Translated: CASSGTRGLAASTDTQYF.

V gene TRBV4-1 combines with J gene TRBJ1-1, with D perhaps TRBD1 (5 bases). The CDR3 has 14 residues. The germline gives CDR1 MGHRA, CDR2 YSYEKL. Trimming shortened V by 0 bases and J by 8 bases, and 13 bases separated the two germline ends. The CDR3 region is CASSQDPTAAEAFF. The DNA of the CDR3 is TGCGCCAGCAGCCAAGATCCGACAGCCGCCGAAGCTTTCTTT.

The chain recombines TRBV6-1 with TRBJ2-7; 9 bases fit TRBD2. Trimming cost V 5 bases and J 2 bases; bases outside gene matches: 7. The CDR3 is made up of 15 amino acids. CDR1 and CDR2 (germline): MNHNS, SASEGT. CDR3 sequence (DNA): TGTGCCAGCAGTAGTCTAGCGGGATTAGCCTACGAGCAGTACTTC. It encodes CASSSLAGLAYEQYF.